This T cell receptor (beta chain) was sequenced in a study of T cell changes during pregnancy in multiple sclerosis. Here immunoSEQ multiplex PCR was the method, and the copy in TCRdb shows in-frame clones only, minus some. The profile shows tens of thousands of clones, roughly 87% of them singletons. Germline lookup yields CDR1 MDHEN and CDR2 SYDVKM. Germline trimming cut 3 bases from V and 6 bases from J; bases unmatched to any gene: 8. The CDR3 consists of 14 residues. This chain links TRBV28 with TRBJ2-7; 7 positions match TRBD2. The receptor was derived from a female donor with multiple sclerosis, enrolled in a pregnancy study. Source: peripheral blood, taken in the first trimester of pregnancy. The CDR3 nucleotides are TGTGCCAGCAGTTTGGGGGACTATTCTTCCGAGCAGTACTTC. Translated, it gives CASSLGDYSSEQYF.